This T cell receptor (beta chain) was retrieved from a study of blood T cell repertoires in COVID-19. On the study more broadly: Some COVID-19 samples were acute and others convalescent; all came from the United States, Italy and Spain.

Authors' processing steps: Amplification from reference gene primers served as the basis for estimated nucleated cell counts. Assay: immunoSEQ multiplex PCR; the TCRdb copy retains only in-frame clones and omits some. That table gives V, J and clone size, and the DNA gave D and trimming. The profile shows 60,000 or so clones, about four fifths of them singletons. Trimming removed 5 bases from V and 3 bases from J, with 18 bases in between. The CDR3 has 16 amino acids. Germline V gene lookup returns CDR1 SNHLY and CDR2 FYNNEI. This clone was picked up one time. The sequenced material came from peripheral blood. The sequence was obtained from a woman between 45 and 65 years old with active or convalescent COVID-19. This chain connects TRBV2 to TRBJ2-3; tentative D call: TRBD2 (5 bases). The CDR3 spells CASSYRALTGTDTQYF. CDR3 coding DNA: TGTGCCAGCAGTTACCGGGCCTTGACGGGGACAGATACGCAGTATTTT.